These 23 T cell receptor beta chains originate from one sample sequenced in a study of tumor-infiltrating lymphocytes in oesophageal squamous cell carcinoma. TCRdb analysed the PCR reads with MiXCR anew, one entry per CDR3 protein. The sample carries approximately 18,000 distinct CDR3 sequences, 40% recorded once. Source material: blood. The receptors here all came from a male donor with esophageal squamous cell carcinoma.

As regards this clonotype: Just one base apart from a much larger clone, this may be a read error. The DNA for the CDR3 is TGTGCCAGCAGCTTGGTCGGGGGGGCCGTTCATGAGCAGTACTTC. This gives the protein CASSLVGGAVHEQYF. V usage is TRBV5-5 and J usage is TRBJ2-6; 8 bases agree with TRBD2. The end of the DNA fits TRBJ2-7 better, so the J call may be wrong. Germline V gene lookup returns CDR1 SGHKS and CDR2 YYEKEE (reference sequence). The CDR3 contains 15 residues.

This clonotype occurred many times. Just one base apart from a much larger clone, this may be a read error. This chain uses TRBV12-3 or TRBV12-4 with TRBJ2-1; the match to TRBD1 covers 10 bases. CDR3 length: 14 residues. V lost 3 bases to trimming and J lost 10 bases; unmatched junction nucleotides: 6. CDR3 DNA sequence: TGTGCCAGCAGTTTCACCGGGACAGGGGCGGAGCAGTTCTTC. Protein product: CASSFTGTGAEQFF.

This clonotype was picked up a small number of times. With a much larger clone just one base away, this may be a read error. CDR3 DNA: TGTGCCAGCAGTAGGGGGGCCTTCAATGAGCAGTACTTC. Its translation: CASSRGAFNEQYF. This rearrangement joins TRBV6-2 or TRBV6-3 to TRBJ2-5, with D tentatively TRBD1 or TRBD2 (6 bases each). This CDR3 comprises 13 residues. The germline V gene has CDR1 MNHEY and CDR2 SVGEGT. The V end lost 5 bases, the J end lost 11 bases, and 18 bases lay between the germline ends.

A few counts support this clonotype. The V call is TRBV11-2, the J call TRBJ2-1; the match to TRBD1 covers 7 bases. The CDR3 runs to 14 residues. Germline V gene data show CDR1 as SGHAT and CDR2 as FQNNGV. Unmatched junction bases numbered 5, after V lost 5 bases and J lost 4 bases. CDR3 protein: CASSQTGVYNEQFF. The CDR3, as DNA: TGTGCCAGCAGCCAAACAGGGGTGTACAATGAGCAGTTCTTC.

This clonotype was counted ten times or more. V usage is TRBV3-1 and J usage is TRBJ1-2, with D perhaps matching TRBD1 (5 bases). The CDR3 is 14 residues long. V was pared by 3 bases and J by 5 bases, with 13 bases between. CDR1 is LGHDT and CDR2 is YNNKEL in the germline V gene (reference sequence). The DNA for the CDR3 is TGTGCCAGCAGCCACGGGGGAACGATGTATGGCTACACCTTC. As protein: CASSHGGTMYGYTF.

The rearrangement uses TRBV5-1 and TRBJ2-7; 8 bases align to TRBD1. Trimming removed 4 bases from V and 4 bases from J; junction bases left unmatched: 7. The CDR3 loop spans 14 amino acids. Looked up from germline, CDR1 is SGHRS and CDR2 is YFSETQ. Here the CDR3 reads CASSLQGEVYEQYF. The DNA of the CDR3 is TGCGCCAGCAGCCTACAGGGGGAAGTGTACGAGCAGTACTTC.

This clonotype was found many times. V gene TRBV27 combines with J gene TRBJ2-7; TRBD2 is a possible D gene (7 bases). The CDR3 sequence is 17 residues long. V dropped 5 bases and J dropped 0 bases, with 20 bases sitting between them. Germline values: CDR1 MNHEY, CDR2 SMNVEV (reference sequence). The CDR3 spells CASSRLSGGRDSYEQYF. The CDR3 DNA sequence: TGTGCCAGCAGTCGCCTATCGGGGGGCCGGGACTCCTACGAGCAGTACTTC.

The chain carries TRBV7-6 and TRBJ2-3, with TRBD1 identical over 9 bases. V dropped 1 base and J dropped 4; count of bases not matched to a gene: 6. The CDR3 spans 16 residues. Germline V gene data show CDR1 as SGHVS and CDR2 as FNYEAQ. The CDR3 protein is CASSLDRDREADTQYF. CDR3 nucleotides: TGTGCCAGCAGCTTAGATCGGGACAGGGAGGCAGATACGCAGTATTTT. Based on the CDR3 plus reference TRBV7-6 and TRBJ2-3, the full variable domain is GAGVSQSPRYKVTKRGQDVALRCDPISGHVSLYWYRQALGQGPEFLTYFNYEAQQDKSGLPNDRFSAERPEGSISTLTIQRTEQRDSAMYRCASSLDRDREADTQYFGPGTRLTVL.

This clonotype has at least ten counts. This could be a read error, since a much larger clone is one nucleotide away. The chain links TRBV24-1 to TRBJ2-1, with a tentative D call TRBD2 (5 bases). The J call may be wrong; the DNA end is better matched by TRBJ2-7. The CDR3 consists of 15 residues. CDR1 and CDR2 (germline): KGHDR, SFDVKD. The CDR3 reads CATSSRGSSYNEQYF. The CDR3 nucleotides read TGTGCCACCAGTAGCAGAGGGAGCTCCTACAATGAGCAGTACTTC.

This chain links TRBV7-2 with TRBJ2-5, with D tentatively TRBD2 (5 bases). From germline, CDR1 is SGHTA and CDR2 FQGNSA. The CDR3 runs 13 residues. V gave up 7 bases and J gave up 11 bases, with 20 bases separating them. DNA of the CDR3: TGTGCCAGCACCTTCTATCGGGCAAGGGAGCAGTACTTC. This encodes CASTFYRAREQYF.

A few counts support this clonotype. One base away lies a much larger clone, so this may be a sequencing read error. The chain employs TRBV2 and TRBJ2-7; TRBD1 might be the D (5 bases). In germline, CDR1 is SNHLY, CDR2 FYNNEI. The CDR3 sequence is 12 residues long. Trimming cost V 5 bases and J 7 bases, with 12 bases left between them. The CDR3, as DNA: TGTGCCAGCAGTAGGGGCACGAATGAGCAGTACTTC. Amino acids: CASSRGTNEQYF.

The table lists this clonotype with a few counts. The genes are TRBV7-2 and TRBJ2-1, with 8 bases aligning to TRBD2. Germline-derived CDR1 and CDR2 are SGHTA and FQGNSA. The CDR3 is 13 residues long. Losses at the gene ends were 1 base for V and 7 bases for J; bases not matched to a gene: 0. The CDR3 DNA sequence: TGTGCCAGCAGCTTAGTAGCGGGAAATGAGCAGTTCTTC. Translated: CASSLVAGNEQFF.

This clonotype was seen at least ten times. This chain connects TRBV6-6 to TRBJ2-7, with D perhaps TRBD1 (5 bases). Germline CDR1 reads MNHNY; CDR2 reads SVGAGI (reference sequence). The length of the CDR3 is 17 residues. The V end lost 1 base, the J end lost 0 bases, and 16 bases lay between the germline ends. The CDR3, as DNA: TGTGCCAGCAGTTACTACCCACCGACAGCAACCTCCTACGAGCAGTACTTC. Translation: CASSYYPPTATSYEQYF.

The rearrangement links TRBV12-3 or TRBV12-4 to TRBJ2-5, with 10 bases that match TRBD2. J gave up 7 bases and V 6 bases, and 5 bases lay outside the gene matches. This CDR3 is built from 13 residues. The CDR3 DNA reads TGTGCCAGCAGCCCTAGGACTAGCGGGACCCAGTACTTC. Translation: CASSPRTSGTQYF.

In this sample, this clonotype turned up many times. Since the CDR3 does not end with the conserved phenylalanine or tryptophan, this likely comes from a read error. Because the CDR3's place on the DNA is in doubt, the DNA is left out and the CDR3 is given as listed by TCRdb. This rearrangement joins TRBV7-2 to TRBJ2-6. The CDR3 extends over 8 residues, inclusive of both ends. CDR1 and CDR2 from the germline V gene are SGHTA and FQGNSA. The CDR3 here is CASSLMSG.

This clonotype has a count of ten or more. The chain uses TRBV11-2 and TRBJ2-3, with unresolved D. Per the germline V gene, CDR1 is SGHAT and CDR2 is FQNNGV. V was clipped by 4 bases and J by 2 bases, with 10 bases between them. This CDR3 has 14 residues. CDR3 nucleotides: TGTGCCAGCAGCTACAGACAAGCCACAGATACGCAGTATTTT. Protein: CASSYRQATDTQYF.

Many counts were recorded for this clonotype. One end of the junction is discordant with germline, which a read error may explain. The V call is TRBV7-2, the J call TRBJ2-3, with 8 bases identical to TRBD1. The CDR3 sequence is 15 residues long. The germline CDR1 and CDR2 sequences are SGHTA and FQGNSA. The CDR3 coding sequence is TGTGCCAGCAGCTGGGGACAGGTTTTAGATTCACCCCTCCACTTC. Translated: CASSWGQVLDSPLHF.

This clonotype was observed at least ten times. The chain links TRBV4-1 to TRBJ2-7; 7 positions agree with TRBD1. Per the germline V gene, CDR1 is MGHRA and CDR2 is YSYEKL. This CDR3 is 15 amino acids long. Trimming took 0 bases from V and 2 from J; bases not matched to a gene: 4. The CDR3 reads CASSQEQGYTYEQYF. The CDR3 DNA is TGCGCCAGCAGCCAAGAACAGGGGTATACCTACGAGCAGTACTTC.

This clonotype was counted once. The chain is built from TRBV28 and TRBJ2-6; 9 bases are a match to TRBD1. Near its end, the DNA agrees better with TRBJ2-7, so the J call may be wrong. The V gene's germline CDR1 is MDHEN and CDR2 SYDVKM. This CDR3 has 14 residues. The CDR3 spells CASSLLQGAREQYF. The CDR3 nucleotides are TGTGCCAGCAGTTTATTACAGGGGGCGCGGGAGCAGTACTTC.

V usage is TRBV7-3 and J usage is TRBJ2-5; 12 positions agree with TRBD1. The ends lost 5 bases at V and 11 bases at J; junction bases unmatched: 12. The CDR3 is 15 residues long. Germline V gives CDR1 SGHTA, CDR2 FQGTGA. The CDR3 region is CASSVTGTGGSEQYF. CDR3 sequence (DNA): TGTGCCAGCAGCGTCACCGGGACAGGGGGCAGTGAGCAGTACTTC.

For the CDR3, the DNA is TGTGCCAGCAGCTTACTCCGAGACTACGAGCAGTACTTC. This encodes CASSLLRDYEQYF. This chain links TRBV7-9 with TRBJ2-5; unclear D gene. The DNA end is more similar to TRBJ2-7, so the J call may be wrong. This CDR3 is 13 amino acids long. In germline, CDR1 is SEHNR, CDR2 FQNEAQ (reference sequence).

On this clonotype: This CDR3 is missing its conserved last phenylalanine or tryptophan, likely due to a read error. The DNA is omitted, as the CDR3 cannot be located on it reliably, and the CDR3 follows TCRdb's listing. CDR3 loop: CASSESIARGRLPYEQYFGA. The rearrangement uses TRBV25-1 and TRBJ2-6; the D call of TRBD1 is as the table states it, not checked on the DNA. Including both end residues, the CDR3 is 20 amino acids long. Germline loops: CDR1 MGHDK, CDR2 SYGVNS.

The chain combines TRBV7-8 with TRBJ2-1; 9 positions match TRBD2. This CDR3 is 15 amino acids long. V trimming: 5 bases; J trimming: 3 bases; junction bases outside the gene matches: 5. The germline V gene encodes CDR1 SGHVS and CDR2 FQNEAQ. The CDR3 spells CASSLLAGNYNEQFF. The CDR3 DNA is TGTGCCAGCAGCCTTCTAGCGGGGAACTACAATGAGCAGTTCTTC.